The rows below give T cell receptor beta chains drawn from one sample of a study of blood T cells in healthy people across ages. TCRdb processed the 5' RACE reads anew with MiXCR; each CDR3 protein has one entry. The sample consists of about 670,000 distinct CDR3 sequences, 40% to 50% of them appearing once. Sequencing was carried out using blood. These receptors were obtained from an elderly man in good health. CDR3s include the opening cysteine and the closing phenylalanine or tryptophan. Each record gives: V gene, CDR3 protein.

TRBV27 CASSLIGGYGYTF
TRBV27 CASSTTSGGLSYNEQFF
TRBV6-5 CASSYGASNEKLFF
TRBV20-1 CSSVRRGRGNTGELFF
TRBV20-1 CSARAHNTGNNYGYTF
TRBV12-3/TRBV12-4 CASSLRRGGGDTQYF
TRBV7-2 CASSLGAGGFYNEQFF
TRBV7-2 CASRGNSVGGEQFF
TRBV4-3 CASSQTTQTVQGSPLHF
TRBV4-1 CASSPGTSGQETQFF
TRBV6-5 CASSYSWLTGKETQYF
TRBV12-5 CASGLGAGVSADTQYF
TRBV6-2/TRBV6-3 CASIRSGGINGELFF
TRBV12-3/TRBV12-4 CASSVTSGRGNNEQFF
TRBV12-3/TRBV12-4 CASSLTPGELFF
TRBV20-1 CSARDWRGNQPQHF
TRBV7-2 CASKRGTEQYF
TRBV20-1 CSASAAASNSPLHF
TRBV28 CASTGAGTGNSEQYF
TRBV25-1 CASSGPPAVGYTF
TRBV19 CASSQAAYSTDTQYF
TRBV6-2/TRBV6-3 CASSPRTGLPYNEQFF
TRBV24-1 CATSDPKSSGLKYNEQFF
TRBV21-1 CASSTTRTGQETQYF
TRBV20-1 CSAHDRGQRSDISTETQYF
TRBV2 CASSEAAGEDTQYF
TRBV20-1 CSAAYSANYGYTF
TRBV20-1 CSARGLAGDEISTDTQYF
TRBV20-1 CSASVTSGDNEQYF
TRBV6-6 CASGPSGREETQYF
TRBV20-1 CSARQEIKPEAFF
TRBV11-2 CASSGMGTDTQYF
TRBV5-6 CASSLVWTSAVYEQYF
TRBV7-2 CASSSGRPYDYVYTF
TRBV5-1 CASRTGPKETQYF
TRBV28 CASSVSMGGETQYF
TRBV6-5 CTSSGDLKETQYF
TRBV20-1 CSAMGRGGQTDTQYF
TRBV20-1 CSAKVQGGDGYTF
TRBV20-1 CSARPSLDTQYF
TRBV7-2 CASSMRLAGGNEQFF
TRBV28 CASSPSAQGDSYEQYF